This T cell receptor beta chain comes out of a study of blood T cell repertoires in COVID-19. At the level of the study: Acute and convalescent COVID-19 samples came from the United States, Italy and Spain. PBMCs, B-cell-depleted T cells, or T cells were the source of the cDNA or gDNA that made up the material.

The V gene end was trimmed by 0 bases and the J gene end by 5 bases; junction bases not matched to a gene: 8. CDR3 length: 17 amino acids. The germline V gene encodes CDR1 LGHNA and CDR2 YSLEER. In the original workflow: Amplifying reference gene primers gave estimates of nucleated cell counts. The protocol was immunoSEQ multiplex PCR, while the TCRdb copy is restricted to in-frame clones and leaves out a portion. V, J and clone size reflect that table, while D and trimming were determined from the DNA. This table holds roughly 72,000 clones, approximately 80% found once. The material sequenced was peripheral blood. The chain uses TRBV4-3 and TRBJ2-3; 10 bases agree with TRBD2. This clonotype was sampled from an older man who had recovered from COVID-19. CDR3 nucleotides: TGCGCCAGCAGCCAAGAATCTAGCGGGAGTAGTGGAGATACGCAGTATTTT. This codes for CASSQESSGSSGDTQYF.